At least ten counts were recorded for the clone carrying this TCR beta chain. This record comes from a study of T cell repertoires in cytomegalovirus infection. Trimming took off 7 bases at V and 2 bases at J, with 12 bases between the two ends. CDR3 length equals 14 residues. Germline CDR1 SGHVS, CDR2 FQNEAQ. TCRdb re-derived calls from the reads in MiXCR, one entry per CDR3 protein. The repertoire holds around 300,000 distinct CDR3 sequences, under 30% seen once, with approximately 15% in the top ten. The sequence was obtained from a human donor in good health (CMV status not recorded). Some clones in this sample may be carry-over from other donors' samples. Material: PBMCs. V usage is TRBV7-8 and J usage is TRBJ2-1; D could derive from TRBD1 or TRBD2 (6 bases each). CDR3 sequence reads: CASTTRGAYNEQFF. The CDR3 nucleotides are TGTGCCAGCACCACTAGGGGGGCCTACAATGAGCAGTTCTTC.